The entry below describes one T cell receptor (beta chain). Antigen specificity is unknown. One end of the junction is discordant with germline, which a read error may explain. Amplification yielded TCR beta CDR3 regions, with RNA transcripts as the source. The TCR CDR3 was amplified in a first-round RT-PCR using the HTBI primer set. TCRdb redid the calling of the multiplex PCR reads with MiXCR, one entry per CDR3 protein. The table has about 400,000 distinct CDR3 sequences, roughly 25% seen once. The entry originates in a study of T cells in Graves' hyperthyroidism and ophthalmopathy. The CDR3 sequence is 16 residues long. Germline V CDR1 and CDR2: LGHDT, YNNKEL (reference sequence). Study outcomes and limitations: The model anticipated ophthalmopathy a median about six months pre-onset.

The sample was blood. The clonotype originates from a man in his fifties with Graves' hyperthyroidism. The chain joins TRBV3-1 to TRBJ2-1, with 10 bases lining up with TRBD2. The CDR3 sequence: CASSQGGLAPYNEQLF. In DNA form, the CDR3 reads TGTGCCAGCAGCCAAGGGGGACTAGCGCCATACAATGAGCAGCTCTTC.